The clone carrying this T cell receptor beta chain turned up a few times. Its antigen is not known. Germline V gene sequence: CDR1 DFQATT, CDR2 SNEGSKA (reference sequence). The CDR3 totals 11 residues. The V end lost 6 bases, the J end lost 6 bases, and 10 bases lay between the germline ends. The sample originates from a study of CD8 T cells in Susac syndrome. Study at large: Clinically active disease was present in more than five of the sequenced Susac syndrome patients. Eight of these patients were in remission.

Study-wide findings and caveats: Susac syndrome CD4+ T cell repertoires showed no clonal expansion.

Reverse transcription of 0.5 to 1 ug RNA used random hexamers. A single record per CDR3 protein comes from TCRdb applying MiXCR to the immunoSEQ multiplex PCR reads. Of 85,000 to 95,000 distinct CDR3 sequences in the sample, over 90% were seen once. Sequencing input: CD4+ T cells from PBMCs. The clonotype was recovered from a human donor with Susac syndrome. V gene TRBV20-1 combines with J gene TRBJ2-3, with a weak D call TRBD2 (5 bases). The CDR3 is CSAGLRDTQYF. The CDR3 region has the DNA TGCAGTGCAGGACTCCGGGATACGCAGTATTTT.